The source of this T cell receptor beta chain is a study of blood T cell repertoires in COVID-19. The V gene's germline CDR1 is LGHNA and CDR2 YSLEER. The CDR3 runs to 18 residues. J lost 1 base, V lost 0 bases, and 5 bases had no gene match. The repertoire was sequenced with immunoSEQ multiplex PCR; TCRdb's copy has only in-frame clones and lacks some. The profile shows about 190,000 clones, about three quarters of them singletons. This receptor was taken from a woman aged 80 or over with active or convalescent COVID-19. Sequences were obtained from peripheral blood. The genes are TRBV4-3 and TRBJ1-4; 10 nucleotides agree with TRBD1. The CDR3 nucleotides are TGCGCCAGCAGCCAAGATGGGACAGGGGACTTAACTAATGAAAAACTGTTTTTT. It translates to CASSQDGTGDLTNEKLFF.